This entry features one T cell receptor (beta chain) sequence. The CDR3 spans 16 residues. Germline V gene lookup returns CDR1 MNHEY and CDR2 SVGEGT. V was shortened by 0 bases and J by 2 bases, with 14 bases between the two germline ends. The data derive from a study of blood T cell repertoires in COVID-19. Study summary: Nucleic acid was either cDNA or gDNA, and it came from T cells, B-cell-depleted T cells, or PBMCs.

In the original workflow: Quantification of nucleated cells was approximated via reference gene primer amplification. Sequencing was performed with immunoSEQ multiplex PCR; in TCRdb, only in-frame clones are kept and a portion is missing. V and J calls and clone size come straight from that table; D and trimming were deduced from the DNA. The profile covers 200,000 to 250,000 clones, with 88% appearing a single time and roughly 6.8% taken by the ten largest. Input material: peripheral blood. This chain connects TRBV6-2 or TRBV6-3 to TRBJ2-7; D might be TRBD1 (5 bases). This TCR came from a woman under 40 with COVID-19, enrolled during active disease. For the CDR3, the DNA is TGTGCCAGCAGTTACTCTCTGACAGCACAAACCTACGAGCAGTACTTC. Its protein is CASSYSLTAQTYEQYF.